The present T cell receptor beta chain was sequenced within a study of control samples from healthy donors and cancer patients. The method was immunoSEQ multiplex PCR; TCRdb's version includes in-frame clones alone and lacks a portion of them. The data hold more than 15,000 clones, with 88% observed a single time. Germline CDR1 and CDR2: SEHNR and FQNEAQ (reference sequence). The V end was cut by 5 bases, the J end by 2 bases, with 9 bases between. The CDR3 contains 13 residues. This chain connects TRBV7-9 to TRBJ1-2; D is ambiguous. Sequencing was carried out using PBMCs. This receptor was taken from a woman aged 55-69 years with head and neck cancer. CDR3 DNA sequence: TGTGCCAGCAGCCCCACAGTCAACTATGGCTACACCTTC. This sequence encodes CASSPTVNYGYTF.